This paragraph reports one T cell receptor beta chain. Sequencing was performed with immunoSEQ multiplex PCR; in TCRdb, only in-frame clones are kept and a portion is missing. The table includes fewer than 100,000 clones, just under 85% detected once. The sample's time point: pretreatment peripheral blood. Diagnoses among patients were locally advanced or metastatic urothelial carcinoma. The sample comes from a study of PD-L1 blockade in urothelial cancer. For the study at large: Atezolizumab (1,200 mg intravenously every 3 weeks) began around 2014 for patients. At 3 weeks after treatment start (second dose) and again at 6 weeks, blood was analyzed.

The V and J ends lost 5 bases and 2 bases respectively, with 15 bases between them. From germline, CDR1 is SGHTA and CDR2 FQGNSA. The CDR3 covers 15 residues. The V gene is TRBV7-2, the J gene TRBJ2-5; D uncertain. This clonotype originated in a man between 35 and 55 years old with urothelial cancer. This material consisted of PBMCs, taken around atezolizumab (anti-PD-L1) treatment. Written as DNA, the CDR3 is TGTGCCAGCAGCCCTCTGCGGAGCGAACAAGAGACCCAGTACTTC. Encoded protein: CASSPLRSEQETQYF.